This T cell receptor beta chain was found in a study of OX40 agonist ivuxolimab in advanced cancers. Losses at the gene ends were 2 bases for V and 6 bases for J; bases not matched to a gene: 3. CDR1 and CDR2 from the germline V gene are SGHVS and FQNEAQ. The CDR3 spans 15 residues. TCRdb's copy holds only in-frame clones and misses some; the assay was immunoSEQ multiplex PCR. The sample has 65,000 to 85,000 clones; approximately 88% are singletons. Sequenced material: CD4+ or CD8+ T cells sorted from blood, taken in a trial of the OX40 agonist ivuxolimab. The source of this sequence is an adult with an advanced solid tumor such as melanoma, head and neck, liver or kidney cancer. The chain couples TRBV7-8 to TRBJ1-6, with TRBD1 identical over 8 bases. Here the CDR3 reads CASSLLGQGNSPLHF. CDR3 in DNA: TGTGCCAGCAGCTTATTAGGACAGGGTAATTCACCCCTCCACTTT.